The rows below give T cell receptor beta chains drawn from one sample of a study of T-cell reconstitution after alpha-beta-depleted transplantation in children. TCRdb ran MiXCR on the PCR reads and lists one entry per CDR3 protein. The table includes 120,000 or so distinct CDR3 sequences, 10% detected once. This sample comprised PBMCs from the stem cell graft donor, obtained from the stem cell graft. These TCRs come from a human donor who donated a stem cell graft to a child with acute lymphoblastic leukemia. Both conserved end residues are part of each CDR3. The D gene is left open where the match is weak. Rows may omit the clone size; those that give it use once, few, many or a size class.

DNA: TGTGCCACCAGCCCCCCTGGTGGGCAGTTGAACACTGAAGCTTTCTTT
CDR3: CATSPPGGQLNTEAFF
size: many
J: TRBJ1-1
length: 16
V: TRBV15
D: NA

DNA: TGTGCCAGCAGCTTTGGAGGGTCAGGGAGCACCGAAGCTTTCTTT
CDR3: CASSFGGSGSTEAFF
size: few
J: TRBJ1-1
length: 15
V: TRBV5-4
D: NA

DNA: TGTGCCAGCAGCGACAGGGCTGGAGGTCAGCCCCAGCATTTT
CDR3: CASSDRAGGQPQHF
size: many
J: TRBJ1-5
length: 14
V: TRBV6-1
D: TRBD1

DNA: TGTGCCAGCACCCAACGAGGGTTCCAAGAGACCCAGTACTTC
CDR3: CASTQRGFQETQYF
size: many
J: TRBJ2-5
length: 14
V: TRBV7-2
D: NA

DNA: TGCGCCAGCAGCTTGGCAGGCTTTAGTGGCTACACCTTC
CDR3: CASSLAGFSGYTF
size: many
J: TRBJ1-2
length: 13
V: TRBV5-1
D: NA

DNA: TGCGCCAGCAGCTTCTTTGTTCAGCCTAATGAAAAACTGTTTTTT
CDR3: CASSFFVQPNEKLFF
size: many
J: TRBJ1-4
length: 15
V: TRBV5-1
D: NA

DNA: TGTGCCAGCAGCTTAGCACGGCTAGCGCCTACTGCGAACACCGGGGAGCTGTTTTTT
CDR3: CASSLARLAPTANTGELFF
size: many
J: TRBJ2-2
length: 19
V: TRBV7-2
D: NA

DNA: TGTGCCAGCAGCTTAACAGGGGACTACGAGCAGTACTTC
CDR3: CASSLTGDYEQYF
size: many
J: TRBJ2-7
length: 13
V: TRBV7-2
D: TRBD1

DNA: TGTGCCAGCAGTTTCGGGCAGGGAGATGAAAAACTGTTTTTT
CDR3: CASSFGQGDEKLFF
size: many
J: TRBJ1-4
length: 14
V: TRBV12-3/TRBV12-4
D: NA

DNA: TGTGCCAGCAGCCCGGACGGACACCTGAGCTCCTACAATGAGCAGTTCTTC
CDR3: CASSPDGHLSSYNEQFF
size: many
J: TRBJ2-1
length: 17
V: TRBV7-9
D: NA

DNA: TGTGCCAGCAGCCCAATATACAATGAGCAGTTCTTC
CDR3: CASSPIYNEQFF
size: many
J: TRBJ2-1
length: 12
V: TRBV5-5
D: NA

DNA: TGTGCCAGCAGCTTGGACAGGGGGGGACCTAAGCCCCAGCATTTT
CDR3: CASSLDRGGPKPQHF
size: many
J: TRBJ1-5
length: 15
V: TRBV5-5
D: TRBD1

DNA: TGTGCCAGCAGTTACGCTCCAACTACCTACGAGCAGTACTTC
CDR3: CASSYAPTTYEQYF
size: many
J: TRBJ2-7
length: 14
V: TRBV6-5
D: NA

DNA: TGTGCCAGCAGCCATACGGGACTAGACGAGCAGTACTTC
CDR3: CASSHTGLDEQYF
size: many
J: TRBJ2-7
length: 13
V: TRBV3-1
D: TRBD2

DNA: TGTGCCAGCAGTGACGCCGGGACAGGGGACAATGAGCAGTTCTTC
CDR3: CASSDAGTGDNEQFF
size: many
J: TRBJ2-1
length: 15
V: TRBV6-1
D: TRBD1

DNA: TGTGCAAGTCGCTTAGCGCGTGGCGAGCAGTACTTC
CDR3: CASRLARGEQYF
size: NA
J: TRBJ2-7
length: 12
V: TRBV12-2
D: NA

DNA: TGTGCCAGTGGGGGGGGGGTCATGGGCACTGAAGCTTTCTTT
CDR3: CASGGGVMGTEAFF
size: few
J: TRBJ1-1
length: 14
V: TRBV7-2
D: NA

DNA: TGTGCCAGCACCAATTCGGGGACAGGTGACAATCAGCCCCAGCATTTT
CDR3: CASTNSGTGDNQPQHF
size: many
J: TRBJ1-5
length: 16
V: TRBV7-9
D: TRBD1

DNA: TGTGCCAGCAGCTTAGGGGACAGGGGACCCTACGAGCAGTACTTC
CDR3: CASSLGDRGPYEQYF
size: many
J: TRBJ2-7
length: 15
V: TRBV7-3
D: TRBD1

DNA: TGTGCCAGCAGTTTGGCACTAGCGCTTTCCTACGAGCAGTACTTC
CDR3: CASSLALALSYEQYF
size: many
J: TRBJ2-7
length: 15
V: TRBV6-2/TRBV6-3
D: TRBD2

DNA: TGTGCCAGCAGTACGGGATTAACAGATACGCAGTATTTT
CDR3: CASSTGLTDTQYF
size: many
J: TRBJ2-3
length: 13
V: TRBV28
D: NA

DNA: TGCGCCAGCAGCTTGGGGGGTAGGGAAAACATTCAGTACTTC
CDR3: CASSLGGRENIQYF
size: many
J: TRBJ2-4
length: 14
V: TRBV5-1
D: NA

DNA: TGTGCCATCAGTCCTGCCGGGTCGGAGGGGGAGACTCAGTACTTC
CDR3: CAISPAGSEGETQYF
size: few
J: TRBJ2-5
length: 15
V: TRBV10-3
D: NA

DNA: TGTGCCAGCAGCCCAGGGGGGTCCATCCGCACAGATACGCAGTATTTT
CDR3: CASSPGGSIRTDTQYF
size: many
J: TRBJ2-3
length: 16
V: TRBV11-3
D: NA

DNA: TGCGCCAGCAGCTTTCAGTCACCTAACTATGGCTACACCTTC
CDR3: CASSFQSPNYGYTF
size: NA
J: TRBJ1-2
length: 14
V: TRBV5-1
D: NA

DNA: TGTGCCAGCAGTTTATCGACAGGCCTTTCCACTGAAGCTTTCTTT
CDR3: CASSLSTGLSTEAFF
size: many
J: TRBJ1-1
length: 15
V: TRBV28
D: NA

DNA: TGTGCCACCAGCAGAGATAACAGAGGGGGGGAAAAACTGTTTTTT
CDR3: CATSRDNRGGEKLFF
size: few
J: TRBJ1-4
length: 15
V: TRBV15
D: NA

DNA: TGCGCCAGCAGCTTGGGGACTAGCACAGATACGCAGTATTTT
CDR3: CASSLGTSTDTQYF
size: many
J: TRBJ2-3
length: 14
V: TRBV5-1
D: NA

DNA: TGTGCCAGCAGCTCCACTTCAGATACGCAGTATTTT
CDR3: CASSSTSDTQYF
size: many
J: TRBJ2-3
length: 12
V: TRBV3-1
D: NA

DNA: TGCGCCAGCAGCTTGCCCAGGGGGACAGGGGGGAGACTAGCGGCCTACAATGAGCAGTTCTTC
CDR3: CASSLPRGTGGRLAAYNEQFF
size: many
J: TRBJ2-1
length: 21
V: TRBV5-1
D: TRBD1

DNA: TGTGCCAGCAGCTTAGGGCTGGGGCCACAAGAGACCCAGTACTTC
CDR3: CASSLGLGPQETQYF
size: many
J: TRBJ2-5
length: 15
V: TRBV11-3
D: NA

DNA: TGTGCCAGCAGTTTATCAGGGGGCGCCTGGAATGAGCAGTTCTTC
CDR3: CASSLSGGAWNEQFF
size: many
J: TRBJ2-1
length: 15
V: TRBV12-3/TRBV12-4
D: TRBD1

DNA: TGCAGTGCTAGAGGACCGTATGGATACGAGCAGTACTTC
CDR3: CSARGPYGYEQYF
size: many
J: TRBJ2-7
length: 13
V: TRBV20-1
D: NA

DNA: TGCGCCAGCAGCCAAAGCCTAAACTCTGGGGCCAACGTCCTGACTTTC
CDR3: CASSQSLNSGANVLTF
size: many
J: TRBJ2-6
length: 16
V: TRBV4-3
D: NA

DNA: TGTGCCAGCAGAATGGGGGCCCTCCCTCTGGAGCTGTTTTTT
CDR3: CASRMGALPLELFF
size: many
J: TRBJ2-2
length: 14
V: TRBV7-2
D: NA

DNA: TGTGCCAGCATAGCGGGGGGCAACACCGGGGAGCTGTTTTTT
CDR3: CASIAGGNTGELFF
size: many
J: TRBJ2-2
length: 14
V: TRBV12-3/TRBV12-4
D: TRBD2

DNA: TGTGCCAGCAGCTTATATGCAGATACGCAGTATTTT
CDR3: CASSLYADTQYF
size: many
J: TRBJ2-3
length: 12
V: TRBV7-2
D: NA

DNA: TGCGCCAGCAGCTTGGCGTCCAAATACGAGCAGTACTTC
CDR3: CASSLASKYEQYF
size: many
J: TRBJ2-7
length: 13
V: TRBV5-1
D: NA

DNA: TGTGCCAGCAGCCTGCTAGCGGGGGGGCCCCCTAGCACAGATACGCAGTATTTT
CDR3: CASSLLAGGPPSTDTQYF
size: many
J: TRBJ2-3
length: 18
V: TRBV12-3/TRBV12-4
D: TRBD2

DNA: TGTGCCAGCAGCCGCACTAGCGGAGCGAACACCGGGGAGCTGTTTTTT
CDR3: CASSRTSGANTGELFF
size: NA
J: TRBJ2-2
length: 16
V: TRBV12-3/TRBV12-4
D: TRBD2

DNA: TGCAGTGCTAGGGAAACCCGACTAGTCGGTGGCTCCTTGTATTTT
CDR3: CSARETRLVGGSLYF
size: many
J: TRBJ2-3
length: 15
V: TRBV20-1
D: NA

DNA: TGTGCCAGCAGTTTATCACCGGGAGGGCCTCACGAGCAGTACTTC
CDR3: CASSLSPGGPHEQYF
size: many
J: TRBJ2-7
length: 15
V: TRBV27
D: TRBD2

DNA: TGCAGTGCTAGAGCCCTCGAGCAGGGCGAAGGCTACACCTTC
CDR3: CSARALEQGEGYTF
size: many
J: TRBJ1-2
length: 14
V: TRBV20-1
D: NA

DNA: TGTGCCAGCAGCTTAAGGCCGACTAGCGGGGGGTTGGACAATGAGCAGTTCTTC
CDR3: CASSLRPTSGGLDNEQFF
size: many
J: TRBJ2-1
length: 18
V: TRBV11-2
D: TRBD2

DNA: TGTGCCAGCAGCCTTTTGGACATGATGAACACTGAAGCTTTCTTT
CDR3: CASSLLDMMNTEAFF
size: NA
J: TRBJ1-1
length: 15
V: TRBV4-2
D: NA

DNA: TGCGCCAGCAGCGGGCGGGGGTACAATGAGCAGTTCTTC
CDR3: CASSGRGYNEQFF
size: NA
J: TRBJ2-1
length: 13
V: TRBV5-1
D: TRBD2

DNA: TGCGCCAGCAGCCGGGACGGTCACACCGGGGAGCTGTTTTTT
CDR3: CASSRDGHTGELFF
size: many
J: TRBJ2-2
length: 14
V: TRBV5-1
D: NA